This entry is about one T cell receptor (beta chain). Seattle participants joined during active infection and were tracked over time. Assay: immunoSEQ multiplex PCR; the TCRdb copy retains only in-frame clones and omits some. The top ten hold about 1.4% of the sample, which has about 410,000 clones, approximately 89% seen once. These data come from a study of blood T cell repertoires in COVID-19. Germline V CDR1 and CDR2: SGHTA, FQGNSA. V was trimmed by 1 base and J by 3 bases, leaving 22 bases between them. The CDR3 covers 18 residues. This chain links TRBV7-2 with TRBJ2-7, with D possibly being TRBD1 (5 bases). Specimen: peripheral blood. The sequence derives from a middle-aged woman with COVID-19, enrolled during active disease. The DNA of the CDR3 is TGTGCCAGCAGCTTAGTCCGTTTTGGTACAGGCGATAACTACGAGCAGTACTTC. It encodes CASSLVRFGTGDNYEQYF.